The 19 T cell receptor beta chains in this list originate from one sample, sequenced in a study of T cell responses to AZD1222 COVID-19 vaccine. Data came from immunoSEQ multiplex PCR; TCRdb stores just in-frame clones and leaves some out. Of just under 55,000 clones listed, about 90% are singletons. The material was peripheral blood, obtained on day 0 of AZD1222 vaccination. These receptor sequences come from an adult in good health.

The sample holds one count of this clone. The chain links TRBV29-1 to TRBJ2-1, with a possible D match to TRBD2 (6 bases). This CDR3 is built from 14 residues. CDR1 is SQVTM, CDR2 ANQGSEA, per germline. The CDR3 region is CSATLASSYNEQFF. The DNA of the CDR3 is TGCAGTGCCACCCTAGCGAGCTCCTACAATGAGCAGTTCTTC.

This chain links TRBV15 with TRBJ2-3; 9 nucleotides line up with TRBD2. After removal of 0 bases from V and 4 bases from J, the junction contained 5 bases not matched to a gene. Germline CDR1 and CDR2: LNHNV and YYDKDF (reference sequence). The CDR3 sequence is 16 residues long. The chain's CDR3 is CATSRDRGGRADTQYF. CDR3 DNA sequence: TGTGCCACCAGCAGAGATCGGGGCGGGAGGGCAGATACGCAGTATTTT.

The CDR3 DNA is TGTGCCAGCAGCGTACTAGCGGGAGGGCCTGATGAGCAGTTCTTC. It yields the protein CASSVLAGGPDEQFF. The rearrangement joins TRBV7-6 to TRBJ2-1, with 13 bases fitting TRBD2. The CDR3 is 15 amino acids. Germline CDR1 SGHVS, CDR2 FNYEAQ. With 5 bases clipped from V and 8 bases from J, the junction kept 6 bases outside the gene matches.

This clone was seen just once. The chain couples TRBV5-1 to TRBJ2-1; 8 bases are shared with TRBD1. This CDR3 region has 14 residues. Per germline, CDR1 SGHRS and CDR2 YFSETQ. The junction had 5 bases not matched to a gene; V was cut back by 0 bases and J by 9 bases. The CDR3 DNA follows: TGCGCCAGCAGCTTGGCGCAGGGGGCCGGTGAGCAGTTCTTC. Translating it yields CASSLAQGAGEQFF.

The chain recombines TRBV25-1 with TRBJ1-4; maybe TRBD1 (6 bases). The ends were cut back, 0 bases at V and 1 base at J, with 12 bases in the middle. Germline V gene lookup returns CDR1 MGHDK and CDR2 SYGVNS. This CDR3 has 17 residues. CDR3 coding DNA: TGTGCCAGCAGTGAATATCGGGGGCGGGGAACTAATGAAAAACTGTTTTTT. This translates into CASSEYRGRGTNEKLFF.

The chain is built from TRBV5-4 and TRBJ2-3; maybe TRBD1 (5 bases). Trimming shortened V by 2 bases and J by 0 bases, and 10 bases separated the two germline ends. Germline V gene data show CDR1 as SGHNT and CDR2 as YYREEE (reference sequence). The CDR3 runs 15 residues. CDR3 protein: CASSFDSSSTDTQYF. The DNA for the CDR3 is TGTGCCAGCAGCTTCGACAGTTCTAGCACAGATACGCAGTATTTT.

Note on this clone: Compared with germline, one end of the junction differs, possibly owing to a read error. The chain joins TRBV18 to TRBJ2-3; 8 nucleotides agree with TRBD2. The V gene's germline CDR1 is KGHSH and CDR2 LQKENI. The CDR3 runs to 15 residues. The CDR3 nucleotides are TGTGCCAGTTCACCATCTAGCGGGAGCACAGATACGCAGTATTTT. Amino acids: CASSPSSGSTDTQYF. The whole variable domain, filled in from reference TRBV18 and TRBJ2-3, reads NAGVMQNPRHLVRRRGQEARLRCSPMKGHSHVYWYRQLPEEGLKFMVYLQKENIIDESGMPKERFSAEFPKEGPSILRIQQVVRGDSAAYFCASSPSSGSTDTQYFGPGTRLTVL.

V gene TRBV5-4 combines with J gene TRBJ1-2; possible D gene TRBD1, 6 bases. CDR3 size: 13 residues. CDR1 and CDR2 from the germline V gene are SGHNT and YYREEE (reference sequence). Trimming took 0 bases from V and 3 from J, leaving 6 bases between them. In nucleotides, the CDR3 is TGTGCCAGCAGCTTGGACAGGGACTATGGCTACACCTTC. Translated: CASSLDRDYGYTF.

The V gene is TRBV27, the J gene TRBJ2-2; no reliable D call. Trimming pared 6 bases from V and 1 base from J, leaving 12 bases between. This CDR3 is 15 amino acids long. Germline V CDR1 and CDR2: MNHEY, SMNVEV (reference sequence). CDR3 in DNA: TGTGCCAGCAGGCCTACTTACAGGAACACCGGGGAGCTGTTTTTT. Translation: CASRPTYRNTGELFF.

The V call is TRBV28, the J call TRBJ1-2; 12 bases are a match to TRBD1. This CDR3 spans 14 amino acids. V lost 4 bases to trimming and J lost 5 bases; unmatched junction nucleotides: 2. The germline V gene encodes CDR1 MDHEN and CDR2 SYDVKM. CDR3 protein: CASSSGQGAYGYTF. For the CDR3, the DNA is TGTGCCAGCAGTTCGGGACAGGGGGCGTATGGCTACACCTTC.

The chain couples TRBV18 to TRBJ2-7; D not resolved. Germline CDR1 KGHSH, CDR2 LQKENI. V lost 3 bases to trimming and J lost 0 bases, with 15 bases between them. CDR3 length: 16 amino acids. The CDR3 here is CASSPGSRASSYEQYF. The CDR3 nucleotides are TGTGCCAGCTCACCCGGGTCTAGGGCAAGCTCCTACGAGCAGTACTTC. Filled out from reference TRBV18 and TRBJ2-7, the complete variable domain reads NAGVMQNPRHLVRRRGQEARLRCSPMKGHSHVYWYRQLPEEGLKFMVYLQKENIIDESGMPKERFSAEFPKEGPSILRIQQVVRGDSAAYFCASSPGSRASSYEQYFGPGTRLTVT.

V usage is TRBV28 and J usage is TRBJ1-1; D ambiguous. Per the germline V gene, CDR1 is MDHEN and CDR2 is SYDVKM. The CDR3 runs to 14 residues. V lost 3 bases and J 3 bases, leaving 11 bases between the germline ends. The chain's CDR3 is CASSLFGRDTEAFF. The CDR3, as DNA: TGTGCCAGCAGTTTGTTTGGTCGAGACACTGAAGCTTTCTTT.

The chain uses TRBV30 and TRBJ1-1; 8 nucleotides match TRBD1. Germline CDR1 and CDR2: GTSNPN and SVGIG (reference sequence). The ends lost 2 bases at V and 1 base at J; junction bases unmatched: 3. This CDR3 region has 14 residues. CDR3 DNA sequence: TGTGCCTGGAGTCGCGGGACAGGGAACACTGAAGCTTTCTTT. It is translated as CAWSRGTGNTEAFF. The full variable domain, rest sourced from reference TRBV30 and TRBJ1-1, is SQTIHQWPATLVQPVGSPLSLECTVEGTSNPNLYWYRQAAGRGLQLLFYSVGIGQISSEVPQNLSASRPQDRQFILSSKKLLLSDSGFYLCAWSRGTGNTEAFFGQGTRLTVV.

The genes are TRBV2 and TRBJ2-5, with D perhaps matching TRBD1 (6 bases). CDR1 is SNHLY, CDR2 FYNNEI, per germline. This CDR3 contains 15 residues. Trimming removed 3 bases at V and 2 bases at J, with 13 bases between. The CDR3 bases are TGTGCCAGCAGTGATGGTGGCCAGGGGCAAGAGACCCAGTACTTC. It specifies CASSDGGQGQETQYF.

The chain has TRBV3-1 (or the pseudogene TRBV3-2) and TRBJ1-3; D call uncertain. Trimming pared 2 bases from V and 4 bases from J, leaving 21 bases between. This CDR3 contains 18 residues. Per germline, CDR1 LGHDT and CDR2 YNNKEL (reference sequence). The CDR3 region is CASSQFGQPTLRGNTIYF. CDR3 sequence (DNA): TGTGCCAGCAGCCAATTTGGTCAGCCGACCCTGCGGGGAAACACCATATATTTT.

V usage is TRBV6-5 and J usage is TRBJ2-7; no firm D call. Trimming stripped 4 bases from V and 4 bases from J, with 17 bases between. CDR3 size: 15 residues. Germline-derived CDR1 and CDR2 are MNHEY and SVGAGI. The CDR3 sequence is CASSSRGNAGYEQYF. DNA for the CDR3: TGTGCCAGCAGTTCGCGCGGAAACGCCGGGTACGAGCAGTACTTC.

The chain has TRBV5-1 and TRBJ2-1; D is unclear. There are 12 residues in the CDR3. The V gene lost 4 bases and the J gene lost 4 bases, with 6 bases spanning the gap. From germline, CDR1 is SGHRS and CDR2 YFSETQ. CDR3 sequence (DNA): TGCGCCAGCAGCAAGGAATACAATGAGCAGTTCTTC. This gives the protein CASSKEYNEQFF.

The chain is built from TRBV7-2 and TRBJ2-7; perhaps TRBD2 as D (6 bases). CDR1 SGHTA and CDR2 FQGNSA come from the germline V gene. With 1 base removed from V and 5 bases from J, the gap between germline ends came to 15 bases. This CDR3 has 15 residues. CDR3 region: CASSLGGAGGDEQYF. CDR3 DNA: TGTGCCAGCAGCTTAGGTGGGGCGGGCGGGGACGAGCAGTACTTC.

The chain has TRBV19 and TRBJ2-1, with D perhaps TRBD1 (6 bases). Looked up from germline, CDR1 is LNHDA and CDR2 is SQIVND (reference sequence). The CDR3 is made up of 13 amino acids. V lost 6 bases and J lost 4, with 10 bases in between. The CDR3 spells CASRTQGYNEQFF. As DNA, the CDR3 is TGTGCCAGTAGAACACAGGGATACAATGAGCAGTTCTTC.